This T cell receptor beta chain was sequenced during a study of cytomegalovirus exposure and HLA in healthy donors (dated by TCRdb to about 2017). In the study overall: An earlier analysis of several hundred of the donors reported 276 Gb of sequence data and 95 million to 130 million unique TCR beta sequences obtained from some 170 million T cells. An early release covering roughly 640 HLA-typed donors comprised 300 to 350 gigabases of sequencing data and about 90 million unique TCR sequences. Of the roughly 400 genotyped donors, roughly 85% fell in the genetic ancestry cluster associated with self-reported Caucasian donors. The study aimed to test whether cataloging public T cell receptors could reveal signatures of past pathogen exposure. Using immunosequencing, the study profiled T cell repertoires from fewer than 850 subjects and related those repertoires to cytomegalovirus serostatus. Along with the approximately 650-subject first cohort, a separate validation cohort of around 110 different subjects was used. High-throughput TCR immunosequencing, statistical association of individual TCRs with disease status, and machine learning were combined to predict cytomegalovirus infection status. In a later analysis, previously published TCR beta repertoires from more than 500 donors were re-analyzed and high-resolution HLA genotyping was added so that TCR occurrence patterns could be studied. Rather than using new phenotypic data, the later analysis identified candidate immune exposures from TCR beta sequences and from how often those sequences occurred across donors. To decide whether each TCR beta V gene segment behaved as functional or pseudogenic, an earlier analysis of some 570 of the donors relied on high-throughput TCR beta sequencing. Donor age, sex, ethnicity and CMV serostatus were compiled together with the repertoire data. Genome-wide SNP genotypes for about three fifths of the roughly 670 donors were used in a later genetic analysis, which treated that subset as a discovery cohort. All discovery cohort repertoires had been generated on a single sequencing platform. HLA typing covered class I and class II loci at four-digit resolution. The number of typed donors differed by locus: 629-630 for A, B, C, DRB1 and DQB1; 500 to 550 for DQA1; about 600 for DPA1; and 450 to 480 for DPB1. Because of strong linkage in the cohort, roughly five DR-DQ haplotypes were treated as single units for association and clustering. Among about 390 genotyped donors of the cohort, an average of around 240,000 unique TCR beta nucleotide sequences were sequenced per donor, around 18% of them non-productive. Results and caveats for the whole study, not just this receptor: In a later genetic analysis, a missense DCLRE1C variant was associated with V-gene and J-gene trimming of TCR beta chains, and the association was replicated in an independent cohort. This cohort had only TCR beta chains sequenced, and the lack of alpha or paired-chain data limited which features could be detected. In a later analysis, 15,000 to 20,000 TCR beta sequences were associated with specific HLA alleles at a false discovery rate of 0.05. Most TCR sequences were seen in very few donors, while some public TCRs were found in many individuals. Broadly in line with IMGT annotations, most TCR beta V segments showed up in productive rearrangements about 90% or about 30% of the time in an earlier analysis of a few hundred of the donors. A further reported finding was that TCR beta sequences accurately predicted the HLA-A and HLA-B alleles for most subjects in the first cohort. In a later analysis, several top co-occurrence clusters were reported to appear linked to parvovirus B19, influenza, CMV and Epstein-Barr virus. Cytomegalovirus status was reported to be diagnosed by the classifier with high specificity and sensitivity in both the original and validation cohorts. A cluster of highly shared sequence variants was judged likely to represent a technical artifact of the sequencing pipeline. Because some donors lacked HLA typing at each locus, the association tests relied only on the typed subset. Most CMV-associated TCR beta chains appeared to be HLA-restricted in a later analysis, and the HLA associations seemed to be driven largely by CMV exposure. Correlated functional status among segregating V segments might reflect linkage disequilibrium, but an unknown experimental factor could not be ruled out. According to the authors, the approach could potentially be generalized to other disease states and immunological phenotypes. Strong co-occurrence of HLA alleles, especially DR and DQ, made assigning TCR associations to individual alleles difficult. In a later genetic analysis, fewer N-insertions in productive TCRs were reported among donors in an Asian-associated ancestry cluster than the roughly 700-donor mean. The study listed around 160 TCR beta chains as associated with cytomegalovirus. CMV serostatus was the only immune exposure information available for the cohort. Because counts were too low, seventeen rarely observed V segments, including chromosome 9 orphons, were left out of the earlier analysis of 500 to 650 of the donors. In a later analysis, TCR association rates were found to vary across HLA loci, with the most associated TCRs seen for DRB1 alleles and the fewest for HLA-C alleles. In vitro tests confirmed that three of the cytomegalovirus-associated TCR beta chains recognize cytomegalovirus antigens. Compared with equally common non-associated chains, HLA-associated TCR beta chains in a later analysis were more clonally expanded and had lower generation probabilities. The presence/absence analyses assumed that sequencing depth was roughly uniform across donors, and that assumption may not be true.

The cohort consisted of 670 or so healthy bone marrow donors. At the time of sampling, every cohort member was nominally healthy, though immune exposures that went unrecorded were likely present. The donor tested CMV seropositive and was one of the 289 seropositive cohort members. A peripheral blood sample was collected from each donor, and TCR beta sequencing was performed on peripheral blood mononuclear cells. Genomic DNA extraction from the blood cell samples was performed with the Qiagen DNeasy Blood Extraction Kit. The library came from the immunoSEQ multiplex PCR assay. For the multiplex PCR, a mixture combining 60 forward primers for TCR Vbeta segments and 13 reverse primers for TCR Jbeta segments was used. The CDR3 region of rearranged TCR beta genes was amplified from genomic DNA with a multiplex PCR assay. The amplified TCR beta libraries were sequenced on the Illumina HiSeq System as 87-base-pair reads. The original pipeline was this. Across the 670 or so repertoires, a later analysis counted about 81 million unique TCR beta chains, 9 million to 14 million of which were shared by at least two donors. A nearest-neighbor algorithm error-corrected the raw reads and collapsed the reads into unique sequences, merging closely related sequences to remove PCR and sequencing errors. To assign V, D and J gene segments, CDR3 sequences were aligned to IMGT reference sequences. For a sequence to be retained, a match of at least six nucleotides to both a V gene segment and a J gene segment was required. A rearrangement was called productive if the CDR3 had no stop codons and remained in frame with V and J, and every other rearrangement was called non-productive. Following IMGT convention, CDR3 was defined as the stretch from the second conserved V-encoded cysteine to the conserved J-encoded phenylalanine. Sequences without an unambiguous match to a single V gene segment were excluded from the earlier analysis of several hundred of the donors. In an earlier analysis of almost 600 of the donors, a V segment was called functional when productive rearrangements were above 56.7%, and segregating when the standard deviation between donors exceeded 5%. To diagnose cytomegalovirus status from the catalog of TCR beta chain sequences, a statistical classification framework was built. In a later analysis, V and J genes were assigned by comparing TCR nucleotide sequences against IMGT/GENE-DB human TR gene sequences. A later analysis assigned CDR3 sequences and most-parsimonious VDJ recombination scenarios with the TCRdist pipeline. In a later analysis, each TCR beta chain was defined by its CDR3 amino acid sequence together with its V-gene family, and reads lacking a unique V-gene family were excluded. In a later analysis, 500 to 650 highly shared, low-generation-probability nucleotide sequences were removed to address suspected cross-contamination and a sequencing artifact. A later analysis calculated a clonal expansion index for each public chain from normalized within-repertoire ranks of inferred template counts. Generation probabilities in a later analysis came from a VDJ recombination model fitted to out-of-frame rearrangements, and those results were checked against IGoR. In a later analysis, hypergeometric tests were used to score TCR-TCR, TCR-HLA and TCR-CMV co-occurrence, with a repertoire-size bias correction applied to TCR pairs. A later analysis estimated false discovery rates by permuting HLA or CMV assignments 20 times. In a later analysis, co-occurring TCRs were grouped with DBSCAN, and TCRdist sequence similarity was added when clustering was performed within HLA-allele-positive subsets. Co-occurrence clustering excluded repertoires with fewer than 30,000 or more than 120,000 public chains, plus five with anomalous nucleotide sharing. What TCRdb holds here is the immuneACCESS table cut down to in-frame rearrangements. Part of the clones is not present; checked against another copy, under half of the missing clones reflect an unresolved V gene, and the others are unexplained. The DNA gave D and trimming, while V, J and clone size come from that table. This sample's table carries about 62,000 clones. In total, the top ten clones hold approximately 5.3% of the sample.

Turning to this clone: Its antigen target is currently unknown.

The sample was PBMCs. The origin of this receptor is a young man in good health and CMV-seropositive.

The CDR3 in this case is CASTGIRSSPLHF. The DNA sequence is TGTGCCAGCACCGGAATCCGGAGTTCACCCCTCCACTTT. The rearrangement combines TRBV2 with TRBJ1-6; no D gene is confidently identified. The CDR1 and CDR2 encoded by the germline V gene are SNHLY and FYNNEI. Reading from cysteine to phenylalanine, the CDR3 counts 13 amino acids. Just the 39-base CDR3 DNA is kept, in frame starting at base 1. Relative to germline, V is 7 bases shorter and J is 9 bases shorter, with 13 bases between their ends.